Below, 15 T cell receptor beta chains from the same sample are listed, as sequenced in a study of beta chain features in type 1 diabetes. What was sequenced were expressed TCRB transcripts, since all of the isolated RNA had been reverse transcribed. Profiled with immunoSEQ multiplex PCR; TCRdb holds only in-frame clones, not every one. This sample has about 160,000 clones, with approximately 8.4% found just once. The sequenced material came from central memory CD4+ T cells from blood. The receptors were gathered from a woman between 18 and 29 years old in good health.

This clone was detected a few times. The chain couples TRBV5-1 to TRBJ1-4; tentatively, D is TRBD1 (5 bases). CDR1 and CDR2 (germline): SGHRS, YFSETQ. V was pared by 4 bases and J by 0 bases, with 13 bases between. CDR3 length: 16 residues. For the CDR3, the DNA is TGCGCCAGCAGCACAGGACTACAGACAACTAATGAAAAACTGTTTTTT. Its translation: CASSTGLQTTNEKLFF.

The chain combines TRBV6-1 with TRBJ2-5; D possibly corresponds to TRBD1 (5 bases). This CDR3 is built from 14 residues. CDR1 is MNHNS, CDR2 SASEGT, per germline. V was trimmed by 6 bases and J by 1 base, leaving 12 bases between them. CDR3: CASRAQETQETQYF. CDR3 in DNA: TGTGCCAGCAGAGCACAGGAAACCCAAGAGACCCAGTACTTC.

A word on this clone: Other DNA variants within this sample encode the same CDR3. The rearrangement links TRBV7-2 to TRBJ2-3; 7 nucleotides align to TRBD2. J lost 2 bases, V lost 0 bases, and 2 bases had no gene match. The CDR3 has 15 amino acids. Per the germline V gene, CDR1 is SGHTA and CDR2 is FQGNSA. This CDR3 is CASSLAAGSTDTQYF. CDR3 nucleotide sequence: TGTGCCAGCAGCTTAGCAGCGGGGTCCACAGATACGCAGTATTTT.

The chain combines TRBV15 with TRBJ2-3, with D perhaps TRBD2 (5 bases). Trimming pared 8 bases from V and 5 bases from J, leaving 17 bases between. From germline, CDR1 is LNHNV and CDR2 YYDKDF (reference sequence). The CDR3 length is 14 residues. CDR3 DNA: TGTGCCACCCGCGGCGCCGGGGTAGTAGATACGCAGTATTTT. Its protein product is CATRGAGVVDTQYF.

The sample holds a few counts of this clone. The rearrangement uses TRBV28 and TRBJ2-7; possible D gene TRBD2, 5 bases. Trimming took off 8 bases at V and 0 bases at J, with 14 bases between the two ends. CDR3 length: 14 residues. CDR1 is MDHEN and CDR2 is SYDVKM in the germline V gene. The CDR3 sequence: CASSRQRSSYEQYF. DNA of the CDR3: TGTGCCAGCTCCCGGCAGCGGAGCTCCTACGAGCAGTACTTC.

About this clone itself: The sample contains more than one DNA sequence encoding this CDR3. This chain connects TRBV5-1 to TRBJ1-2; tentatively, D is TRBD1 (5 bases). The V end was cut by 0 bases, the J end by 2 bases, with 11 bases between. Germline V gene lookup returns CDR1 SGHRS and CDR2 YFSETQ. This CDR3 comprises 15 residues. The CDR3 loop reads CASSLGQGRNYGYTF. The CDR3 bases are TGCGCCAGCAGCTTGGGTCAGGGAAGGAACTATGGCTACACCTTC. Based on the CDR3 plus reference TRBV5-1 and TRBJ1-2, the full variable domain is KAGVTQTPRYLIKTRGQQVTLSCSPISGHRSVSWYQQTPGQGLQFLFEYFSETQRNKGNFPGRFSGRQFSNSRSEMNVSTLELGDSALYLCASSLGQGRNYGYTFGSGTRLTVV.

The J gene is TRBJ2-3, the V gene TRBV2; D is undetermined. CDR1 and CDR2 (germline): SNHLY, FYNNEI. Deletions cut 1 base from V and 12 bases from J, with 8 bases between. This CDR3 comprises 11 residues. Written as DNA, the CDR3 is TGTGCCAGCAGTGAAGGGGCGTCTCAGTATTTT. This codes for CASSEGASQYF.

This clone was counted a few times. The chain links TRBV5-4 to TRBJ1-2; the D gene is possibly TRBD1 (6 bases). V was pared by 0 bases and J by 6 bases, with 12 bases between. This CDR3 contains 14 residues. Germline V gene data show CDR1 as SGHNT and CDR2 as YYREEE (reference sequence). In DNA, the CDR3 is TGTGCCAGCAGCTTGGGGCAGGGGTTAGATGGCTACACCTTC. It is translated as CASSLGQGLDGYTF.

This rearrangement joins TRBV10-3 to TRBJ1-5, with D hard to call. Trimming removed 2 bases at V and 6 bases at J, with 8 bases between. Germline CDR1 reads ENHRY; CDR2 reads SYGVKD. The CDR3 loop spans 13 amino acids. The CDR3 region has the DNA TGTGCCATCAGTGAGGACCCGGGTCAGCCCCAGCATTTT. Translated, it gives CAISEDPGQPQHF.

The chain uses TRBV30 and TRBJ2-1; D might be TRBD2 (5 bases). The CDR3 runs 14 residues. The germline CDR1 and CDR2 sequences are GTSNPN and SVGIG (reference sequence). The V end was cut by 1 base, the J end by 3 bases, with 10 bases between. CDR3 amino acids: CAWSGQRFYNEQFF. The CDR3 DNA reads TGTGCCTGGAGTGGCCAGCGGTTCTACAATGAGCAGTTCTTC.

For the CDR3, the DNA is TGTGCCAGTAGTATGAAAAGGGACAGTATTAGCAATCAGCCCCAGCATTTT. Its translation is CASSMKRDSISNQPQHF. The gene calls are TRBV19 and TRBJ1-5, with 7 bases identical to TRBD1. CDR1 and CDR2 from the germline V gene are LNHDA and SQIVND (reference sequence). V was clipped by 3 bases and J by 0 bases; unmatched bases: 8. The CDR3 has 17 residues.

The V call is TRBV19, the J call TRBJ1-5; TRBD1 is a possible D gene (5 bases). Trimming shortened V by 1 base and J by 7 bases, and 14 bases separated the two germline ends. The germline V gene encodes CDR1 LNHDA and CDR2 SQIVND (reference sequence). CDR3 length equals 15 residues. The DNA for the CDR3 is TGTGCCAGTAGTATAGGGGGCGGCCAGGGACAGCCCCAGCATTTT. Translated: CASSIGGGQGQPQHF.

This clone was observed a few times. The chain carries TRBV11-2 and TRBJ1-1; the D gene is possibly TRBD1 (6 bases). Germline V gene sequence: CDR1 SGHAT, CDR2 FQNNGV. V lost 5 bases, J lost 11 bases, and 12 bases lay in between. This CDR3 region has 11 residues. CDR3 bases: TGTGCCAGCAGCGGCCAGGGGCAGGCTTTCTTT. It yields the protein CASSGQGQAFF.

The V and J genes are TRBV5-1 and TRBJ2-1; 10 positions match TRBD2. This CDR3 region has 16 residues. The germline gives CDR1 SGHRS, CDR2 YFSETQ. J was trimmed by 5 bases and V by 4 bases; bases with no gene match: 9. As DNA, the CDR3 is TGCGCCAGCAGCCGCTTGGCAGCGGGGGGGAACAATGAGCAGTTCTTC. It encodes CASSRLAAGGNNEQFF.

This clone was seen only a few times. The chain carries TRBV7-9 and TRBJ2-7; 14 nucleotides align to TRBD2. The CDR3 contains 13 residues. Germline V gene sequence: CDR1 SEHNR, CDR2 FQNEAQ (reference sequence). The CDR3 region is CAGTSGGSYEQYF. DNA for the CDR3: TGTGCGGGGACTAGCGGGGGTTCCTACGAGCAGTACTTC.